These 10 T cell receptor beta chains came from one sample sequenced in a study of OX40 agonist ivuxolimab in advanced cancers. Some clones are missing from TCRdb's copy, which holds only in-frame ones; the method was immunoSEQ multiplex PCR. In the table there are tens of thousands of clones, around 90% of which are singletons. The input for sequencing was CD4+ or CD8+ T cells sorted from blood, taken in a trial of the OX40 agonist ivuxolimab. These receptors all stem from an adult with an advanced solid tumor such as melanoma, head and neck, liver or kidney cancer.

This clone was counted once. V gene TRBV5-1 combines with J gene TRBJ2-7, with 8 nucleotides matching TRBD1. In germline, CDR1 is SGHRS, CDR2 YFSETQ. Trimming at V came to 0 bases and at J to 6 bases, leaving 5 bases not matched to a gene. The CDR3 has 14 residues. The CDR3 nucleotides read TGCGCCAGCAGCTTGGTCGGACAGGGCGCCGAGCAGTACTTC. Translating gives CASSLVGQGAEQYF.

This chain joins TRBV5-1 and TRBJ2-3; 13 bases line up with TRBD2. Germline values: CDR1 SGHRS, CDR2 YFSETQ. This CDR3 has 16 residues. V lost 4 bases to trimming and J lost 2 bases; unmatched junction nucleotides: 4. CDR3 amino acids: CASSGGTSGATDTQYF. The DNA for the CDR3 is TGCGCCAGCAGCGGGGGGACTAGCGGGGCCACAGATACGCAGTATTTT.

V and J are TRBV6-5 and TRBJ1-1, with D possibly being TRBD1 (5 bases). The V gene's germline CDR1 is MNHEY and CDR2 SVGAGI. The V gene lost 4 bases and the J gene lost 10 bases, with 13 bases spanning the gap. The CDR3 spans 12 residues. The CDR3 DNA reads as TGTGCCAGCAGTTCCCCGGGGGGGGGAGCTTTCTTT. This encodes CASSSPGGGAFF.

This chain links TRBV14 with TRBJ2-5; 7 bases are a match to TRBD2. The CDR3 is made up of 16 amino acids. The V gene end was trimmed by 0 bases and the J gene end by 5 bases; junction bases not matched to a gene: 9. Germline assignment: CDR1 SGHDN and CDR2 FVKESK. CDR3 nucleotide sequence: TGTGCCAGCAGCCAAGATGGCCGCGGGGGAAGGGAGACCCAGTACTTC. Translated: CASSQDGRGGRETQYF.

The chain carries TRBV6-5 and TRBJ1-6; the D is unclear. Germline V CDR1 and CDR2: MNHEY, SVGAGI. The CDR3 spans 13 residues. V lost 6 bases to trimming and J lost 2 bases, with 5 bases between them. CDR3 nucleotides: TGTGCCAGCAGCAGAACCTATAATTCACCCCTCCACTTT. Translating it yields CASSRTYNSPLHF.

The rearrangement links TRBV28 to TRBJ1-2; no clear D. CDR1 MDHEN and CDR2 SYDVKM come from the germline V gene. The ends were cut back, 2 bases at V and 6 bases at J, with 7 bases in the middle. This CDR3 is built from 12 residues. CDR3 DNA: TGTGCCAGCAGTTTACCGACCCATGGCTACACCTTC. Protein sequence: CASSLPTHGYTF.

The count of this clone is one. This rearrangement joins TRBV19 to TRBJ2-5, with D perhaps matching TRBD1 or TRBD2 (5 bases each). This CDR3 is 14 amino acids long. Germline assignment: CDR1 LNHDA and CDR2 SQIVND (reference sequence). Deletions cut 5 bases from V and 5 bases from J, with 15 bases between. The CDR3 bases are TGTGCCAGTAGTCTGGGGGTCCGGGGTGAGACCCAGTACTTC. It specifies CASSLGVRGETQYF.

J is TRBJ1-5 and V is TRBV19, with D tentatively TRBD1 (6 bases). Looked up from germline, CDR1 is LNHDA and CDR2 is SQIVND (reference sequence). The CDR3 contains 14 residues. With 8 bases removed from V and 2 bases from J, the gap between germline ends came to 13 bases. CDR3 nucleotides: TGTGCCAGTGCTGCCTACAGGGGCAATCAGCCCCAGCATTTT. Its translation: CASAAYRGNQPQHF.

The rearrangement uses TRBV11-3 and TRBJ2-4; 10 positions agree with TRBD1. Per germline, CDR1 SGHNT and CDR2 YENEEA. Losses at the gene ends were 7 bases for V and 2 bases for J; bases not matched to a gene: 5. The CDR3 length is 15 residues. CDR3 region: CASNPGQGPKNIQYF. The CDR3 region has the DNA TGTGCCAGCAATCCGGGACAGGGGCCCAAAAACATTCAGTACTTC.

This clone was seen only once. This rearrangement joins TRBV5-1 to TRBJ1-1; maybe TRBD1 (5 bases). CDR1 is SGHRS and CDR2 is YFSETQ in the germline V gene. CDR3 length equals 14 residues. The germline V and J ends were trimmed by 0 bases and 4 bases, with 10 bases remaining between them. CDR3 sequence reads: CASSLAREGTEAFF. The CDR3 nucleotides are TGCGCCAGCAGCTTGGCCAGGGAGGGCACTGAAGCTTTCTTT.